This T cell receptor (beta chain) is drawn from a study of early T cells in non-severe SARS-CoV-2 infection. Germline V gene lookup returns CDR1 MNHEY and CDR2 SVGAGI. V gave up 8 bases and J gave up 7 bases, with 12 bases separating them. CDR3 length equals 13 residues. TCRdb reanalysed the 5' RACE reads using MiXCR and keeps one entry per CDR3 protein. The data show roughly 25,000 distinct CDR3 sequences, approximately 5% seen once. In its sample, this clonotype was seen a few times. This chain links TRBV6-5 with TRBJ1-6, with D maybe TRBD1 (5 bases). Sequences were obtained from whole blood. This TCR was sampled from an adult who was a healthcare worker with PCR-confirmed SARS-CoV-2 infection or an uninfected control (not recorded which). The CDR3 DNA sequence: TGTGCCAGCGGTCGGGGGACGAATTCACCCCTCCACTTT. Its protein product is CASGRGTNSPLHF.